This TCR beta chain was documented in a study of blood T cell repertoires in COVID-19. About the study: Sample material is recorded as cDNA or gDNA derived from T cells, B-cell-depleted T cells, or PBMCs.

Those enrolled, adults aged about 18 to 89 years, came from about two dozen US areas. Each participant's cohort was designated according to participant-reported clinical history. Original methodology: Estimates of nucleated cell counts were drawn from the amplification of reference gene primers. The data were produced by immunoSEQ multiplex PCR, yet TCRdb's version contains in-frame clones alone and is incomplete. The DNA was the basis for D and trimming; V, J and clone size are from that table. The table records about 250,000 clones, approximately 84% of them present only once. This CDR3 is built from 18 residues. Between the trimmed V and J ends, which lost 5 bases and 0 bases, there was a span of 22 bases. CDR1 and CDR2 (germline): MNHEY, SMNVEV (reference sequence).

The V and J genes are TRBV27 and TRBJ1-1; no reliable D call. Source material: PBMCs or T cells enriched from blood (not recorded which). The TCR originated in a woman aged 50 to 60 who had been exposed to COVID-19. This CDR3 is CASSPLYRTGSVNTEAFF. As DNA, the CDR3 is TGTGCCAGCAGTCCCCTCTATAGGACTGGATCGGTGAACACTGAAGCTTTCTTT.